The clone carrying this T cell receptor (beta chain) was seen only once. The sample is drawn from a study of blood T cell repertoires in COVID-19. Overall study context: The United States, Italy and Spain were the sources of the acute and convalescent COVID-19 samples.

The protocol was immunoSEQ multiplex PCR, while the TCRdb copy is restricted to in-frame clones and leaves out a portion. Among fewer than 250,000 clones listed, about 80% were seen once. This CDR3 comprises 15 residues. Trimming pared 6 bases from V and 2 bases from J, leaving 16 bases between. In germline, CDR1 is MGHDK, CDR2 SYGVNS. Participants had their cohort set by participant-reported clinical history. Each exposed participant met a COVID-19 case in the 2 weeks preceding study entry. The genes are TRBV25-1 and TRBJ1-2; D is unclear. This receptor was taken from a woman in her 50s who had been exposed to COVID-19. The sample consisted of PBMCs or T cells enriched from blood (not recorded which). CDR3 amino acids: CASSPSGKGNYGYTF. The CDR3 DNA is TGTGCCAGCAGCCCATCGGGAAAAGGGAACTATGGCTACACCTTC.